This is a list of T cell receptor beta chains from one sample in a study of T cells in Graves' hyperthyroidism and ophthalmopathy. TCRdb reanalysed the multiplex PCR reads using MiXCR and keeps one entry per CDR3 protein. The data contain about 720,000 distinct CDR3 sequences, about 15% of them singletons. The specimen was blood. The receptors derive from a man aged 18 to 29 with Graves' hyperthyroidism. Each CDR3 is given with its conserved first and last residue.

CDR3 protein	CDR3 length	V gene	J gene
CASSSQLAGDPEQYF	15	TRBV7-2	TRBJ2-7
CATSDGLYNEQFF	13	TRBV24-1	TRBJ2-1
CASSYAPEVEAFF	13	TRBV6-5	TRBJ1-1
CSASTDMNTEAFF	13	TRBV20-1	TRBJ1-1
CASSLGRGLNTGELFF	16	TRBV5-5	TRBJ2-2
CASGLPTASYGYTF	14	TRBV12-5	TRBJ1-2
CASSRWGEIQETQYF	15	TRBV28	TRBJ2-5
CASSLEPRTSTDTQYF	16	TRBV7-9	TRBJ2-3
CASSLVQGAASNQPQHF	17	TRBV4-1	TRBJ1-5
CASSPGGGAYEQYF	14	TRBV28	TRBJ2-7
CASSLRTTYQETQYF	15	TRBV28	TRBJ2-5
CASSLGRSSDTQYF	14	TRBV28	TRBJ2-3
CASRRKISLSYEQYF	15	TRBV2	TRBJ2-7
CASRSVDGTLYNEQFF	16	TRBV2	TRBJ2-1
CASSLPSTGTNTGELFF	17	TRBV3-1	TRBJ2-2
CASGRRTDNTEAFF	14	TRBV2	TRBJ1-1
CASSPTEAYGYTF	13	TRBV7-9	TRBJ1-2
CASSTRTSGETQYF	14	TRBV7-9	TRBJ2-5
CSARRTGADTQYF	13	TRBV20-1	TRBJ2-3
CASSPPNRGRDSPLHF	16	TRBV3-1	TRBJ1-6
CASKTGGADYGYTF	14	TRBV28	TRBJ1-2
CATALGAAYEQYF	13	TRBV27	TRBJ2-7
CAINAQGARGTEAFF	15	TRBV10-3	TRBJ1-1
CASSLFAASVSYEQYF	16	TRBV28	TRBJ2-7
CASSYRTGGVKNSPLHF	17	TRBV6-6	TRBJ1-6
CASSYGAGSGEQFF	14	TRBV6-5	TRBJ2-1
CASSDRTNTEAFF	13	TRBV2	TRBJ1-1
CSVEPPGSYGQYF	13	TRBV29-1	TRBJ2-7
CASSQAGPGHRPGELFF	17	TRBV6-2/TRBV6-3	TRBJ2-2
CASSQVSGRARTYEQYF	17	TRBV4-1	TRBJ2-7
CASSHPPGEGRPNEQFF	17	TRBV6-1	TRBJ2-1
CASSEQGRGDEKLFF	15	TRBV9	TRBJ1-4
CSASPTLGGELYEQYF	16	TRBV20-1	TRBJ2-7
CASSSVKADEQFF	13	TRBV5-1	TRBJ2-1
CSARDPRGQETQYF	14	TRBV20-1	TRBJ2-5